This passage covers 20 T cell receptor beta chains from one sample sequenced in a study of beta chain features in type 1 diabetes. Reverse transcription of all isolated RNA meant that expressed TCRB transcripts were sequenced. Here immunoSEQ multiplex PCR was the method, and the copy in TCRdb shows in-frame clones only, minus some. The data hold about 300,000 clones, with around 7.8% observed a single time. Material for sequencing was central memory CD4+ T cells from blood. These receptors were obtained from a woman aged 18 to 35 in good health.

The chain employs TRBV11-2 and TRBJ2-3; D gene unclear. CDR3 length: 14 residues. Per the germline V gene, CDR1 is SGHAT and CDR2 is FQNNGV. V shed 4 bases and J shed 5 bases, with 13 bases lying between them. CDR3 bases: TGTGCCAGCAGCTCGAGAGATGGGTTAGATACGCAGTATTTT. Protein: CASSSRDGLDTQYF.

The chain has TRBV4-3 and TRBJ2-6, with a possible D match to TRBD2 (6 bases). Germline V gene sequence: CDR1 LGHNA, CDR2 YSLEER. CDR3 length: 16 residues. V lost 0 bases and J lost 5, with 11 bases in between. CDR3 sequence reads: CASSQDRDSRANVLTF. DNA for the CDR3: TGCGCCAGCAGCCAAGATCGGGACTCCCGGGCCAACGTCCTGACTTTC.

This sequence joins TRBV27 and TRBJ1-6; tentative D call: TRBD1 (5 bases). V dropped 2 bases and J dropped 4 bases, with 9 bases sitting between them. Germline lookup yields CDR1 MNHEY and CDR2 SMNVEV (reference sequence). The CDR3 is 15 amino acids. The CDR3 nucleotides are TGTGCCAGCAGTTTAATGCAGGGTTATAATTCACCCCTCCACTTT. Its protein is CASSLMQGYNSPLHF.

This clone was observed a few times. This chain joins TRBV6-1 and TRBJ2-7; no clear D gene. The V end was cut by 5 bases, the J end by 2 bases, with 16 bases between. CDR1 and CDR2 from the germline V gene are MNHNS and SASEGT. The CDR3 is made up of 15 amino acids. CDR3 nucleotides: TGTGCCAGCAGTCGGAGCACCGCCACAACCTACGAGCAGTACGTC. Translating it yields CASSRSTATTYEQYV.

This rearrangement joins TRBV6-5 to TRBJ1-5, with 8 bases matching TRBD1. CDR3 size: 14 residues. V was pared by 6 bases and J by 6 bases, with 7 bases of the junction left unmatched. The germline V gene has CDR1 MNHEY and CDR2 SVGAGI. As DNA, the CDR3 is TGTGCCAGCAGCATACAGGGGGGGAGTCAGCCCCAGCATTTT. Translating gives CASSIQGGSQPQHF.

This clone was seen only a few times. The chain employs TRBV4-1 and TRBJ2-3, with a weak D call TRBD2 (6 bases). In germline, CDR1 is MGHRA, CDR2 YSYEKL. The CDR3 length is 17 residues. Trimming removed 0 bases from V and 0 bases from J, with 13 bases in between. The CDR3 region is CASSQDSGSTSTDTQYF. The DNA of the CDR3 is TGCGCCAGCAGCCAAGATAGCGGAAGCACTAGCACAGATACGCAGTATTTT.

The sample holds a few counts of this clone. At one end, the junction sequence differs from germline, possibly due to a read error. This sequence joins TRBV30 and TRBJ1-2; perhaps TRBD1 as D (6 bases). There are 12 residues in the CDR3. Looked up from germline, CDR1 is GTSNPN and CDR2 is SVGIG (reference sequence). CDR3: CAWSVPLRNRVF. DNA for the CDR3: TGTGCCTGGAGTGTACCCTTACGTAACAGGGTCTTC.

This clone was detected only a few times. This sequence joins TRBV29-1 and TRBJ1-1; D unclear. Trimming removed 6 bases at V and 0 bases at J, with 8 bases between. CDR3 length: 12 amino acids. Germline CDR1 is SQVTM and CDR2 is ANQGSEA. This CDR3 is CSVARLNTEAFF. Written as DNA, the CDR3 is TGCAGCGTGGCTCGGTTGAACACTGAAGCTTTCTTT.

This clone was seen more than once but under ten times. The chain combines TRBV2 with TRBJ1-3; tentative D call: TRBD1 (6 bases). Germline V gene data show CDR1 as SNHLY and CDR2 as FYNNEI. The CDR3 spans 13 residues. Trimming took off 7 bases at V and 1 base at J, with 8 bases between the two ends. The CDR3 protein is CASNRESGNTIYF. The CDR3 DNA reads TGTGCCAGCAACAGGGAATCTGGAAACACCATATATTTT. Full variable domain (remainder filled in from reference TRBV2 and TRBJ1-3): EPEVTQTPSHQVTQMGQEVILRCVPISNHLYFYWYRQILGQKVEFLVSFYNNEISEKSEIFDDQFSVERPDGSNFTLKIRSTKLEDSAMYFCASNRESGNTIYFGEGSWLTVV.

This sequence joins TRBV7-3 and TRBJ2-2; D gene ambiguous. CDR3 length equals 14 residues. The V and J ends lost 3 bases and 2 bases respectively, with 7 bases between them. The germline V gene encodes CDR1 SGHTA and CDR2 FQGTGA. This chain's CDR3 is CASSLSYNTGELFF. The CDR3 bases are TGTGCCAGCAGCTTGTCCTATAACACCGGGGAGCTGTTTTTT. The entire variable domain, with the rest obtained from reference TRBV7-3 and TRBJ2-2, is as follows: GAGVSQTPSNKVTEKGKYVELRCDPISGHTALYWYRQSLGQGPEFLIYFQGTGAADDSGLPNDRFFAVRPEGSVSTLKIQRTERGDSAVYLCASSLSYNTGELFFGEGSRLTVL.

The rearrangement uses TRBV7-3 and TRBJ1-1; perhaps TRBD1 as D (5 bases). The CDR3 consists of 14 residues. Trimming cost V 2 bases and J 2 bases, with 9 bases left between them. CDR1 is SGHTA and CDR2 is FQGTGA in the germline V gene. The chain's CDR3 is CASSLGGANTEAFF. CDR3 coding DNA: TGTGCCAGCAGCTTAGGCGGGGCCAACACTGAAGCTTTCTTT.

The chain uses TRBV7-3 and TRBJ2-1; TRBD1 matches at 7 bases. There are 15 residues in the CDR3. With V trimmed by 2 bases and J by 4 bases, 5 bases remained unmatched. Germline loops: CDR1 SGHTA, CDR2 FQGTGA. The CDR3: CASSLDGTVYNEQFF. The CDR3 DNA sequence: TGTGCCAGCAGCTTAGACGGGACAGTTTACAATGAGCAGTTCTTC.

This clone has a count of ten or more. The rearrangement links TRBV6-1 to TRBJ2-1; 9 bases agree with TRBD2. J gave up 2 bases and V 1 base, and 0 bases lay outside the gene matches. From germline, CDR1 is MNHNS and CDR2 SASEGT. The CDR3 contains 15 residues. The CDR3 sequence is CASSEGGRAYNEQFF. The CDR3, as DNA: TGTGCCAGCAGTGAAGGCGGGAGGGCCTACAATGAGCAGTTCTTC.

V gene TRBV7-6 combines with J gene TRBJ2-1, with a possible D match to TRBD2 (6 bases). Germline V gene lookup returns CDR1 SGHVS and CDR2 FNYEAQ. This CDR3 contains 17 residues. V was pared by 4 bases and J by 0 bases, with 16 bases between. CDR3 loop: CASSSRPAGHSYNEQFF. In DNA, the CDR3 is TGTGCCAGCAGCTCAAGACCAGCGGGTCACTCCTACAATGAGCAGTTCTTC. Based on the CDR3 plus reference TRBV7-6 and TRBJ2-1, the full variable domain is GAGVSQSPRYKVTKRGQDVALRCDPISGHVSLYWYRQALGQGPEFLTYFNYEAQQDKSGLPNDRFSAERPEGSISTLTIQRTEQRDSAMYRCASSSRPAGHSYNEQFFGPGTRLTVL.

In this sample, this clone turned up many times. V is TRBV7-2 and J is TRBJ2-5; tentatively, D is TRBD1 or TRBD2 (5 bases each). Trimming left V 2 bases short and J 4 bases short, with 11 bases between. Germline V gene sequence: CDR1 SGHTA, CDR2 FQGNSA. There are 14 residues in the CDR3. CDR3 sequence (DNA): TGTGCCAGCAGCTTATTTGGGGGTTCAGAGACCCAGTACTTC. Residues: CASSLFGGSETQYF.

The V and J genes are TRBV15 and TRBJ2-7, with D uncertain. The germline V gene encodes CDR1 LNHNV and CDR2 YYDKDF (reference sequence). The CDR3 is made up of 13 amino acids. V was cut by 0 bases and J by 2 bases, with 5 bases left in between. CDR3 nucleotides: TGTGCCACCAGCAGAGAGGTGACCTACGAGCAGTACGTC. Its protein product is CATSREVTYEQYV.

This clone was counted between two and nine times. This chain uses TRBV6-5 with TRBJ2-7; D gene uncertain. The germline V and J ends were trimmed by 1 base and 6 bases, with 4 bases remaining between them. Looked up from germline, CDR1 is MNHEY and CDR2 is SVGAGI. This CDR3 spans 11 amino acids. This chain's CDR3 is CASSYLAEQYF. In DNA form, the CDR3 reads TGTGCCAGCAGTTACTTGGCCGAGCAGTACTTC.

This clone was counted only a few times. CDR3 in DNA: TGTGCCAGCGGCTACAGCAACTCACCCCTCCACTTT. It yields the protein CASGYSNSPLHF. The chain is built from TRBV28 and TRBJ1-6, with D unresolved. From germline, CDR1 is MDHEN and CDR2 SYDVKM. CDR3 length: 12 amino acids. Trimming took off 8 bases at V and 10 bases at J, with 12 bases between the two ends.

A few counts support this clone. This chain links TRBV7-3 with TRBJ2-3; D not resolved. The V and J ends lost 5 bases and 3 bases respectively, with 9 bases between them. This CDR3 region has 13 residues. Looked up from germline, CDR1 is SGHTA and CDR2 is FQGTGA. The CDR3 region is CASSARATDTQYF. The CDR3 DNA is TGTGCCAGCAGCGCCCGGGCGACAGATACGCAGTATTTT.

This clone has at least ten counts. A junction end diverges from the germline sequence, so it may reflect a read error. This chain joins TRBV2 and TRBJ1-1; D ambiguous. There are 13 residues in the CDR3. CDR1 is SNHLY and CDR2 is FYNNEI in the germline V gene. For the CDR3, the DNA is TGTGCCAGCTGTGAGCTGGACGGCACTGAAGCTTTCTTT. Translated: CASCELDGTEAFF.